Listed here are 27 T cell receptor beta chains from one sample, sequenced in a study of read filtering for tumor transcriptome and immune sequencing. From 300 to 450 ng of RNA, a library with molecular barcoded alpha/delta and beta/gamma adaptors was made. TCRdb reanalysed the reads using MiXCR and keeps one entry per CDR3 protein. The sample includes roughly 60,000 distinct CDR3 sequences, roughly 20% of them seen just once. Source material: a population of CD138-negative cells sorted from bone marrow. The receptors shown here come from a donor aged 40 or older with multiple myeloma.

This clonotype showed up many times. V usage is TRBV5-1 and J usage is TRBJ2-5, with TRBD1 identical over 8 bases. The trim removed 4 bases at V and 4 bases at J, leaving 3 bases unmatched. This CDR3 spans 13 amino acids. From germline, CDR1 is SGHRS and CDR2 YFSETQ. Written as DNA, the CDR3 is TGCGCCAGCAGCCCGCAGGGGGCAGAGACCCAGTACTTC. It translates to CASSPQGAETQYF.

This clonotype has at least ten counts. V gene TRBV12-3 or TRBV12-4 combines with J gene TRBJ2-1, with D unclear. V lost 8 bases to trimming and J lost 0 bases, with 11 bases between them. The CDR3 is 14 amino acids. CDR3 in DNA: TGTGCCAGCTTAGGCACCAACTCCTACAATGAGCAGTTCTTC. Translating it yields CASLGTNSYNEQFF.

The sample holds many counts of this clonotype. The rearrangement links TRBV29-1 to TRBJ2-2, with no clear D. The CDR3 covers 13 residues. The V and J ends lost 5 bases and 6 bases respectively, with 13 bases between them. Germline V gene data show CDR1 as SQVTM and CDR2 as ANQGSEA. As DNA, the CDR3 is TGCAGCGTTTCTACGACCCGCGCCGGGGAGCTGTTTTTT. It yields the protein CSVSTTRAGELFF.

Many counts were recorded for this clonotype. Mismatch with germline at one junction end may stem from a read error. The J gene is TRBJ2-1, the V gene TRBV12-3 or TRBV12-4; D gene unclear. The CDR3 is made up of 16 amino acids. CDR3 coding DNA: TGTGCCAGCACCTACCCACCGAGAAGCTCCTACAGTGAGCAGTTCTTC. It encodes CASTYPPRSSYSEQFF.

In its sample, this clonotype was seen many times. J is TRBJ1-1 and V is TRBV14; the D gene is possibly TRBD1 (6 bases). The CDR3 runs to 13 residues. Germline V CDR1 and CDR2: SGHDN, FVKESK. The germline V and J ends were trimmed by 8 bases and 1 base, with 11 bases remaining between them. CDR3 coding DNA: TGTGCCAGCGCAGGGGACCCGAACACTGAAGCTTTCTTT. Translated, it gives CASAGDPNTEAFF.

This clonotype was recorded once. The junction shows a germline mismatch at one end, possibly a read error. J is TRBJ2-7 and V is TRBV28; D not resolved. The CDR3 has 14 amino acids. Germline V lookup: CDR1 MDHEN, CDR2 SYDVKM. The CDR3 is CASTPGEEYYEQYF. The DNA of the CDR3 is TGCGCCAGCACGCCCGGAGAGGAATACTACGAGCAGTACTTC.

This clonotype was observed at least ten times. The rearrangement links TRBV29-1 to TRBJ2-7; TRBD1 matches at 7 bases. This CDR3 spans 14 amino acids. Germline V gene lookup returns CDR1 SQVTM and CDR2 ANQGSEA. With V trimmed by 6 bases and J by 3 bases, 11 bases remained unmatched. Here the CDR3 reads CSVAGTVRDYEQYF. The CDR3 DNA reads TGCAGCGTCGCCGGGACAGTAAGGGACTACGAGCAGTACTTC.

This clonotype was detected many times. V gene TRBV19 combines with J gene TRBJ2-3; unclear D gene. The CDR3 runs 14 residues. CDR1 LNHDA and CDR2 SQIVND come from the germline V gene (reference sequence). V was trimmed by 7 bases and J by 1 base, leaving 12 bases between them. CDR3 DNA sequence: TGTGCCAGTACCACCGGGCAAGGCACAGATACGCAGTATTTT. Protein: CASTTGQGTDTQYF.

This clonotype was observed at least ten times. J is TRBJ1-1 and V is TRBV12-3 or TRBV12-4, with 11 bases that match TRBD1. After removal of 5 bases from V and 6 bases from J, the junction contained 5 bases not matched to a gene. The CDR3 length is 14 residues. CDR3 sequence: CASSRTGGAAEAFF. Written as DNA, the CDR3 is TGTGCCAGCAGTCGGACAGGGGGCGCGGCTGAAGCTTTCTTT.

This chain uses TRBV10-3 with TRBJ2-2; TRBD1 matches at 7 bases. This CDR3 has 14 residues. Losses at the gene ends were 11 bases for V and 3 bases for J; bases not matched to a gene: 9. CDR1 and CDR2 (germline): ENHRY, SYGVKD. CDR3 residues: CAATRDSYTGELFF. DNA of the CDR3: TGTGCCGCCACACGGGACAGCTACACCGGGGAGCTGTTTTTT.

This clonotype was seen at least ten times. The V and J genes are TRBV9 and TRBJ1-1; D ambiguous. Trimming took off 4 bases at V and 6 bases at J, with 22 bases between the two ends. CDR1 is SGDLS and CDR2 is YYNGEE in the germline V gene. This CDR3 has 16 amino acids. The CDR3 spells CASSRRSLASRSEAFF. Written as DNA, the CDR3 is TGTGCCAGCAGCCGACGTTCTCTCGCCTCCCGATCTGAAGCTTTCTTT.

The CDR3 DNA follows: TGTGCCAGCAGCCCAAAGTTGGCGGGAGGGCCTCTCGAGCAGTACTTC. Translated: CASSPKLAGGPLEQYF. This chain joins TRBV7-8 and TRBJ2-7; TRBD2 matches at 9 bases. The CDR3 covers 16 residues. The ends lost 5 bases at V and 6 bases at J; junction bases unmatched: 14. The germline CDR1 and CDR2 sequences are SGHVS and FQNEAQ.

This clonotype has only a few counts. The rearrangement links TRBV4-1 to TRBJ1-4; D call uncertain. Trimming removed 1 base from V and 0 bases from J, with 6 bases in between. Per the germline V gene, CDR1 is MGHRA and CDR2 is YSYEKL. CDR3 length equals 15 residues. CDR3 loop: CASSQVIATNEKLFF. The CDR3 region has the DNA TGCGCCAGCAGCCAAGTTATCGCAACTAATGAAAAACTGTTTTTT.

In regard to this clonotype: A much larger clone sits a single nucleotide away, making a read error possible. The CDR3 loop reads CASSLAGGSYGSYNEQFF. The CDR3 nucleotides read TGTGCCAGCAGCTTAGCAGGAGGGTCTTATGGGTCCTACAATGAGCAGTTCTTC. The rearrangement joins TRBV7-6 to TRBJ2-1; D is possibly TRBD2 (6 bases). The CDR3 totals 18 residues. Germline V gene sequence: CDR1 SGHVS, CDR2 FNYEAQ. V lost 0 bases and J 1 base, leaving 16 bases between the germline ends.

This clonotype showed up many times. The chain combines TRBV28 with TRBJ1-5, with no clear D. The CDR3 has 14 amino acids. The V gene's germline CDR1 is MDHEN and CDR2 SYDVKM. Between the trimmed V and J ends, which lost 5 bases and 6 bases, there was a span of 14 bases. The CDR3 spells CASSLHGPSQPQHF. In nucleotides, the CDR3 is TGTGCCAGCAGTCTCCACGGACCCAGTCAGCCCCAGCATTTT.

This chain uses TRBV11-2 with TRBJ2-5, with TRBD1 identical over 7 bases. CDR3 length equals 14 residues. Unmatched junction bases numbered 4, after V lost 5 bases and J lost 1 base. Germline V gene sequence: CDR1 SGHAT, CDR2 FQNNGV. For the CDR3, the DNA is TGTGCCAGCAGCGGGGGACAGATCCAAGAGACCCAGTACTTC. Its translation is CASSGGQIQETQYF. The full variable domain, its missing parts supplied by reference TRBV11-2 and TRBJ2-5, is EAGVAQSPRYKIIEKRQSVAFWCNPISGHATLYWYQQILGQGPKLLIQFQNNGVVDDSQLPKDRFSAERLKGVDSTLKIQPAKLEDSAVYLCASSGGQIQETQYFGPGTRLLVL.

As regards this clonotype: It may be a read error: a sequence one base away is much more abundant. The conserved final phenylalanine or tryptophan is absent from the CDR3, which likely points to a read error. The V and J genes are TRBV3-1 and TRBJ2-5; no clear D. The germline CDR1 and CDR2 sequences are LGHDT and YNNKEL (reference sequence). Trimming took 0 bases from V and 2 from J, leaving 7 bases between them. The CDR3 has 14 residues. Written as DNA, the CDR3 is TGTGCCAGCAGCCAAGACTCGGCTCAAGAGACCCAGTACTCC. Amino acid sequence: CASSQDSAQETQYS.

The sample holds many counts of this clonotype. The CDR3 here is CASSFGRGYADTQYF. The CDR3 DNA reads as TGCGCCAGCAGCTTTGGCAGGGGATATGCAGATACGCAGTATTTT. The rearrangement joins TRBV5-1 to TRBJ2-3, with D maybe TRBD1 (6 bases). Germline lookup yields CDR1 SGHRS and CDR2 YFSETQ. This CDR3 spans 15 amino acids. Trimming stripped 2 bases from V and 4 bases from J, with 14 bases between.

This clonotype was seen repeatedly, ten times or more. This chain connects TRBV5-1 to TRBJ1-1, with D unresolved. The CDR3 extends over 14 amino acids. Trimming pared 5 bases from V and 6 bases from J, leaving 17 bases between. Germline-derived CDR1 and CDR2 are SGHRS and YFSETQ. The CDR3 region has the DNA TGCGCCAGCAGGGAGGCAGAAATAGTATCTGAAGCTTTCTTT. Its protein product is CASREAEIVSEAFF. The entire variable domain, with the rest obtained from reference TRBV5-1 and TRBJ1-1, is as follows: KAGVTQTPRYLIKTRGQQVTLSCSPISGHRSVSWYQQTPGQGLQFLFEYFSETQRNKGNFPGRFSGRQFSNSRSEMNVSTLELGDSALYLCASREAEIVSEAFFGQGTRLTVV.

This chain links TRBV28 with TRBJ1-6, with TRBD1 as a possible D gene (5 bases). This CDR3 region has 12 residues. Per germline, CDR1 MDHEN and CDR2 SYDVKM. Trimming pared 7 bases from V and 9 bases from J, leaving 10 bases between. CDR3 in DNA: TGTGCCAGCAATCGAGGGGTTTCACCCCTCCACTTT. Its protein is CASNRGVSPLHF.

This clonotype was recorded only once. A much larger clone differs by one base, so this may be a read error. The conserved phenylalanine or tryptophan is not found at the CDR3 terminus, so this likely reflects a read error. The chain employs TRBV12-3 or TRBV12-4 and TRBJ1-1, with 9 bases matching TRBD1. V lost 5 bases to trimming and J lost 6 bases; unmatched junction nucleotides: 13. This CDR3 comprises 16 residues. The CDR3 spells CASSPTPGQGRAEAFL. The CDR3 DNA follows: TGTGCCAGCAGTCCGACTCCGGGACAGGGACGCGCTGAAGCTTTCCTT.

There are many counts of this clonotype. CDR3: CASSLLSGTDTQYF. Written as DNA, the CDR3 is TGTGCCAGCAGCTTGCTCTCGGGCACAGATACGCAGTATTTT. The chain links TRBV7-9 to TRBJ2-3; D not certain. V was cut by 3 bases and J by 1 base, with 8 bases left in between. Germline V CDR1 and CDR2: SEHNR, FQNEAQ (reference sequence). The CDR3 loop spans 14 amino acids.

Comments on this clonotype: A much bigger clone sits one base away, suggesting this may be a read error. CDR3 sequence reads: CATGSQGENEALF. The CDR3 DNA reads as TGTGCCACCGGATCACAGGGGGAAAATGAAGCTCTCTTT. V and J are TRBV24-1 and TRBJ1-1; 8 bases fit TRBD1. The CDR3 extends over 13 amino acids. Germline V gene data show CDR1 as KGHDR and CDR2 as SFDVKD.

In its sample, this clonotype was seen a few times. This sequence joins TRBV7-2 and TRBJ2-5; no clear D gene. The CDR3 spans 11 residues. V lost 4 bases, J lost 5 bases, and 5 bases lay in between. Germline V gene lookup returns CDR1 SGHTA and CDR2 FQGNSA. CDR3 coding DNA: TGTGCCAGCAGCTCGACGGAGACCCAGTACTTC. This encodes CASSSTETQYF.

Regarding this clonotype: This may be a read error, as it is one base from a much larger clone. The chain has TRBV20-1 and TRBJ2-2; tentative D call: TRBD2 (6 bases). The CDR3 runs to 16 residues. Germline CDR1 DFQATT, CDR2 SNEGSKA (reference sequence). V was pared by 0 bases and J by 5 bases, with 16 bases between. CDR3 amino acids: CSARDPTSRLTGELFF. The CDR3 coding sequence is TGCAGTGCTAGAGATCCAACTAGCAGGCTAACCGGGGAGCTGTTTTTT.

This sequence joins TRBV29-1 and TRBJ1-1; a possible D gene is TRBD1 (6 bases). Trimming pared 3 bases from V and 6 bases from J, leaving 17 bases between. This CDR3 contains 14 residues. Germline CDR1 reads SQVTM; CDR2 reads ANQGSEA. This CDR3 is CSVEGDTFVPEAFF. The CDR3 region has the DNA TGCAGCGTTGAGGGGGACACCTTCGTCCCTGAAGCTTTCTTT.

This clonotype was detected ten times or more. The chain is built from TRBV13 and TRBJ2-2, with a tentative D call TRBD2 (5 bases). The CDR3 loop spans 12 amino acids. Germline loops: CDR1 PRHDT, CDR2 FYEKMQ (reference sequence). Trimming removed 5 bases at V and 5 bases at J, with 6 bases between. In nucleotides, the CDR3 is TGTGCCAGCAGCGAGGGTACCGGGGAGCTGTTTTTT. Its translation is CASSEGTGELFF.